Each of the 18 T cell receptor beta chains below was sequenced from the same sample in a study of blood T cells in healthy people across ages. Alongside a J-beta primer mix, a sample-barcoded 5' primer served in a second PCR lasting 7 to 11 cycles. Using its own MiXCR run on the 5' RACE reads, TCRdb lists one record per CDR3 protein. The data show about 590,000 distinct CDR3 sequences, with approximately 30% seen just once and approximately 14% held by the top ten. The sequenced material came from blood. The receptors originated from a woman over 75 in good health.

This clonotype was detected a few times. The chain combines TRBV7-8 with TRBJ1-5, with D perhaps matching TRBD1 (6 bases). The V end was cut by 1 base, the J end by 4 bases, with 14 bases between. Germline CDR1 is SGHVS and CDR2 is FQNEAQ. CDR3 length: 16 residues. In DNA, the CDR3 is TGTGCCAGCAGCTTAGGGCAGGGGAGGATAAATCAGCCCCAGCATTTT. Translation: CASSLGQGRINQPQHF.

As concerns this clonotype: Given the absence of the conserved phenylalanine or tryptophan at the CDR3 end, a read error is likely. V gene TRBV28 combines with J gene TRBJ2-1; 9 positions match TRBD2. The germline gives CDR1 MDHEN, CDR2 SYDVKM. The CDR3 covers 15 residues. The CDR3 bases are TGCGCCAGCAGTTCCGGCGGGGGGGCTCACAATGAGCAGTTCGTC. Its translation is CASSSGGGAHNEQFV.

The rearrangement links TRBV30 to TRBJ1-1; possibly TRBD1 for D (5 bases). Trimming pared 2 bases from V and 1 base from J, leaving 8 bases between. The CDR3 is 13 residues long. Per the germline V gene, CDR1 is GTSNPN and CDR2 is SVGIG (reference sequence). The CDR3 loop reads CAWSQGENTEAFF. Here the CDR3 DNA reads TGTGCCTGGAGTCAGGGAGAGAACACTGAAGCTTTCTTT.

This clonotype was seen more than once but under ten times. The V call is TRBV2, the J call TRBJ1-5, with unresolved D. Trimming removed 0 bases from V and 7 bases from J, with 16 bases in between. CDR1 and CDR2 from the germline V gene are SNHLY and FYNNEI. The CDR3 extends over 16 amino acids. For the CDR3, the DNA is TGTGCCAGCAGTGAAGCGGCAGGCAGCGGTCGACAGCCCCAGCATTTT. This gives the protein CASSEAAGSGRQPQHF.

This clonotype has a count of ten or more. V usage is TRBV29-1 and J usage is TRBJ2-3; D is perhaps TRBD1 (6 bases). This CDR3 spans 13 amino acids. Trimming removed 7 bases at V and 3 bases at J, with 14 bases between. Germline loops: CDR1 SQVTM, CDR2 ANQGSEA. The CDR3 DNA sequence: TGCAGCGCCGAGACAGGTCAGACAGATACGCAGTATTTT. It specifies CSAETGQTDTQYF.

The chain recombines TRBV12-3 or TRBV12-4 with TRBJ2-6; D unclear. The CDR3 is 15 amino acids. Trimming removed 2 bases at V and 1 base at J, with 6 bases between. The CDR3 coding sequence is TGTGCCAGCAGTTTATCCTTGTCTGGGGCCAACGTCCTGACTTTC. Translating it yields CASSLSLSGANVLTF.

This clonotype was found once. A read error is possible here, since a much larger clone lies one base away. The chain recombines TRBV5-1 with TRBJ1-6; maybe TRBD1 (5 bases). Trimming stripped 4 bases from V and 9 bases from J, with 17 bases between. CDR1 and CDR2 (germline): SGHRS, YFSETQ. This CDR3 is built from 15 residues. The CDR3 protein is CASSPQGAGSSPLHF. The CDR3 DNA sequence: TGCGCCAGCAGCCCCCAAGGGGCAGGGAGTTCACCCCTCCACTTT.

This clonotype was seen a single time. One base away lies a much larger clone, so this may be a sequencing read error. The chain has TRBV9 and TRBJ2-7, with 13 bases fitting TRBD2. J was trimmed by 9 bases and V by 2 bases; bases with no gene match: 8. Germline CDR1 is SGDLS and CDR2 is YYNGEE. The CDR3 sequence is 15 residues long. CDR3 protein: CASSVGLAGVSGQYF. The CDR3 nucleotides are TGTGCCAGCAGCGTCGGACTAGCGGGGGTAAGCGGGCAGTACTTC.

This clonotype was recorded only once. A much more abundant neighbour one base away suggests this may be a read error. The genes are TRBV20-1 and TRBJ2-7, with 9 bases that match TRBD1. In germline, CDR1 is DFQATT, CDR2 SNEGSKA (reference sequence). The CDR3 totals 16 residues. CDR3 loop: CCARPPTGGFSYEQYF. CDR3 nucleotides: TGCTGTGCTAGACCTCCTACAGGGGGCTTTTCCTACGAGCAGTACTTC.

J is TRBJ2-3 and V is TRBV7-9; D remains unclear. The CDR3 totals 15 residues. Germline loops: CDR1 SEHNR, CDR2 FQNEAQ (reference sequence). V lost 5 bases, J lost 3 bases, and 15 bases lay in between. The CDR3 DNA reads TGTGCCAGCAGCCACACAAGGACGGAGACAGATACGCAGTATTTT. Amino acids: CASSHTRTETDTQYF.

Many counts were recorded for this clonotype. J is TRBJ1-2 and V is TRBV4-3, with D unclear. V lost 1 base to trimming and J lost 1 base, with 16 bases between them. This CDR3 comprises 17 residues. CDR1 and CDR2 (germline): LGHNA, YSLEER. CDR3 sequence: CASSQVRGSRFNYGYTF. CDR3 in DNA: TGCGCCAGCAGCCAAGTACGTGGGTCCCGTTTTAACTATGGCTACACCTTC.

To note about this clonotype: A read error may be the cause here, since a much bigger clone is one base away. The chain combines TRBV5-6 with TRBJ2-1; 8 bases are a match to TRBD2. There are 15 residues in the CDR3. CDR1 is SGHDT and CDR2 is YYEEEE in the germline V gene. The CDR3 DNA is TGTGCCAGCAGCGTCGGGGGGGCATCCTGCAATGAGCAGTTCTTC. Translating gives CASSVGGASCNEQFF.

This clonotype occurred a few times. With a much larger clone just one base away, this may be a read error. The genes are TRBV2 and TRBJ2-5, with D perhaps TRBD1 (6 bases). Germline CDR1 is SNHLY and CDR2 is FYNNEI. The CDR3 has 13 amino acids. V shed 7 bases and J shed 11 bases, with 20 bases lying between them. In DNA form, the CDR3 reads TGTGCCAGCATGCCGGACAGAAACAATGAGCAGTACTTC. This encodes CASMPDRNNEQYF.

The chain has TRBV20-1 and TRBJ2-5; the D gene is possibly TRBD2 (5 bases). Per germline, CDR1 DFQATT and CDR2 SNEGSKA (reference sequence). Trimming cost V 0 bases and J 11 bases, with 16 bases left between them. The CDR3 is 13 amino acids. In DNA form, the CDR3 reads TGCAGTGCTAGAGATTTAGGGAGCGGAGAGCAGTACTTC. Translation gives CSARDLGSGEQYF.

The chain recombines TRBV12-3 or TRBV12-4 with TRBJ2-2, with 14 bases aligning to TRBD2. Losses at the gene ends were 1 base for V and 9 bases for J; bases not matched to a gene: 7. This CDR3 spans 17 amino acids. CDR3 in amino acids: CASSLGLAGGRRRELFF. The DNA of the CDR3 is TGTGCCAGCAGTTTAGGACTAGCGGGGGGGCGTCGGCGGGAGCTGTTTTTT.

The rearrangement joins TRBV7-2 to TRBJ2-1, with D tentatively TRBD1 (6 bases). The DNA end lines up better with TRBJ2-7; the J call may be wrong. Germline CDR1 is SGHTA and CDR2 is FQGNSA. The length of the CDR3 is 16 residues. CDR3 sequence: CASSTRTDPSYNEQYF. CDR3 nucleotide sequence: TGTGCCAGCAGCACCCGGACAGACCCCTCCTACAATGAGCAGTACTTC.

The chain carries TRBV12-3 or TRBV12-4 and TRBJ1-2; TRBD1 is a possible D gene (5 bases). V lost 6 bases to trimming and J lost 5 bases, with 19 bases between them. The CDR3 contains 15 residues. The CDR3 nucleotides are TGTGCCAGCAGCCCCTCGTTGGGGGAAGTGTATGGCTACACCTTC. Its protein product is CASSPSLGEVYGYTF.

With regard to this clonotype: It may be a read error: a sequence one base away is much more abundant. The chain couples TRBV5-1 to TRBJ2-5; 8 bases are shared with TRBD2. After removal of 5 bases from V and 12 bases from J, the junction contained 15 bases not matched to a gene. The CDR3 covers 14 residues. Germline V gene data show CDR1 as SGHRS and CDR2 as YFSETQ. The CDR3 sequence is CASSLKNSGAGEYF. Written as DNA, the CDR3 is TGCGCCAGCAGTTTGAAGAATAGCGGGGCCGGGGAGTACTTC.